This passage covers 2 T cell receptor beta chains from one sample sequenced in a study of read filtering for tumor transcriptome and immune sequencing. This library used around 0.4 ug RNA and molecular barcoded adaptors spanning alpha/delta and beta/gamma chains. TCRdb passed the reads through MiXCR, listing each CDR3 protein once. The table includes tens of thousands of distinct CDR3 sequences, roughly 19% detected once. Sequenced: a population of CD138-negative cells sorted from bone marrow. The receptor source for this set is a donor aged 40 or older with multiple myeloma.

This clonotype was seen repeatedly, ten times or more. V usage is TRBV6-5 and J usage is TRBJ2-7, with a possible D match to TRBD2 (5 bases). CDR1 MNHEY and CDR2 SVGAGI come from the germline V gene. The CDR3 is made up of 14 amino acids. V dropped 0 bases and J dropped 4 bases, with 10 bases sitting between them. The CDR3 region is CASSYSLSGYEQYF. CDR3 nucleotides: TGTGCCAGCAGTTACTCGTTGAGCGGTTACGAGCAGTACTTC.

Regarding this clonotype: This clone may be a read error of a much larger clone one base away. The V and J genes are TRBV5-1 and TRBJ1-1; D remains ambiguous. V shed 2 bases and J shed 1 base, with 9 bases lying between them. The CDR3 runs 14 residues. Germline V lookup: CDR1 SGHRS, CDR2 YFSETQ. The chain's CDR3 is CASSLNPANTEAFF. In nucleotides, the CDR3 is TGCGCCAGCAGCTTAAATCCAGCGAACACTGAAGCTTTCTTT.